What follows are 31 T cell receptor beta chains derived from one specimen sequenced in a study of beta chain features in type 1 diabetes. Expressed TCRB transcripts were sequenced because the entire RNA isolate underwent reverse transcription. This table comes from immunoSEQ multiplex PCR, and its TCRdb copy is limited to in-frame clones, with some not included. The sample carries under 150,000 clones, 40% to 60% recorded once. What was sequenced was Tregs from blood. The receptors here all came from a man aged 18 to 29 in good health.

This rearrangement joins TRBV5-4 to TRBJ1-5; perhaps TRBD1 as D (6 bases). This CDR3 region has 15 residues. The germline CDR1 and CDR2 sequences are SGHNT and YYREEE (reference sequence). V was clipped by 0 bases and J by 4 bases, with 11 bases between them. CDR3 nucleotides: TGTGCCAGCAGCTTGGATGGGGGCGGAAATCAGCCCCAGCATTTT. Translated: CASSLDGGGNQPQHF.

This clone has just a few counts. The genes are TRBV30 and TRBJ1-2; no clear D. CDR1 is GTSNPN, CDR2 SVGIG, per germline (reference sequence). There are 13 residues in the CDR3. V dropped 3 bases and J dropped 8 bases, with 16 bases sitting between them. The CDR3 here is CAWSGVGVAGYTF. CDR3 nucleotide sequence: TGTGCCTGGAGCGGAGTAGGAGTGGCAGGCTACACCTTC. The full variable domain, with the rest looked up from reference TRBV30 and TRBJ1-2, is SQTIHQWPATLVQPVGSPLSLECTVEGTSNPNLYWYRQAAGRGLQLLFYSVGIGQISSEVPQNLSASRPQDRQFILSSKKLLLSDSGFYLCAWSGVGVAGYTFGSGTRLTVV.

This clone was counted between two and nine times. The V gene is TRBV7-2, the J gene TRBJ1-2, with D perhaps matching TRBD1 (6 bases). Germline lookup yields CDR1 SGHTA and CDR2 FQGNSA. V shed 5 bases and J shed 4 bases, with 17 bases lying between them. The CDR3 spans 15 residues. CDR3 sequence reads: CASSLQGVGPYGYTF. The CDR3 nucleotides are TGTGCCAGCAGCCTACAGGGTGTGGGGCCCTATGGCTACACCTTC.

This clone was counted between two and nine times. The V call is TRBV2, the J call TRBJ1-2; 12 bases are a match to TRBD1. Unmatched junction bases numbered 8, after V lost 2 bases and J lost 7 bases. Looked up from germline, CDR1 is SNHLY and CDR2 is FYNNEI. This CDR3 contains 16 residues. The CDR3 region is CASSESLGQGAGGYTF. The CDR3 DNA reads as TGTGCCAGCAGTGAAAGCCTGGGACAGGGGGCGGGTGGCTACACCTTC.

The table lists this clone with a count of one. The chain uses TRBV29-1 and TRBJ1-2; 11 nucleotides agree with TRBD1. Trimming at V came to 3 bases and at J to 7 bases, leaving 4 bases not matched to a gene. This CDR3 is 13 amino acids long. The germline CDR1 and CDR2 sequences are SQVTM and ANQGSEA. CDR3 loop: CSVERTGGAGYTF. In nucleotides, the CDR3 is TGCAGCGTTGAGAGGACAGGGGGCGCTGGCTACACCTTC.

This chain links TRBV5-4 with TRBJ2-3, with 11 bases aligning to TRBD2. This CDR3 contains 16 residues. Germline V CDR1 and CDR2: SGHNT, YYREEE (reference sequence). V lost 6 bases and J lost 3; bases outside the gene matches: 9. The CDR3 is CASTLGLAGGTDTQYF. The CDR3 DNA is TGTGCCAGCACCCTCGGGCTAGCGGGGGGAACAGATACGCAGTATTTT.

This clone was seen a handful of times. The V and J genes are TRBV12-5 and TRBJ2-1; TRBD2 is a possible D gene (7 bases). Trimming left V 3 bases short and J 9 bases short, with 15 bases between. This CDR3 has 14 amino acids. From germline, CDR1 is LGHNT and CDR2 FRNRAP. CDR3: CASGLWGGAGEQFF. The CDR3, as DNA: TGTGCTAGTGGTTTATGGGGGGGGGCGGGTGAGCAGTTCTTC.

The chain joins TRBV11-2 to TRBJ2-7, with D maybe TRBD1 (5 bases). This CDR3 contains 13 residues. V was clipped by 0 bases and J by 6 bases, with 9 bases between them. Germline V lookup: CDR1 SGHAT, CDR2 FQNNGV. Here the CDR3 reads CASSLDRRGEQYF. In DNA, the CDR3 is TGTGCCAGCAGCTTAGATCGTAGGGGCGAGCAGTACTTC.

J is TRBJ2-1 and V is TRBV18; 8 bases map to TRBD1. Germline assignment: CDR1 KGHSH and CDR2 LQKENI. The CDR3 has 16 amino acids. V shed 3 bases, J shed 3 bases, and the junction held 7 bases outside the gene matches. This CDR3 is CASSPRTGSLYNEQFF. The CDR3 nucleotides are TGTGCCAGCTCACCCCGGACAGGGTCTCTCTACAATGAGCAGTTCTTC.

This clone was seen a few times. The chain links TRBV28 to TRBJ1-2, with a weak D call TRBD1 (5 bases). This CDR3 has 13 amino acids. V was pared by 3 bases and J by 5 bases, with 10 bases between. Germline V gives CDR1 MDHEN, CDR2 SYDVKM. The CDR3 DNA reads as TGTGCCAGCAGTTTCGCGGACACATATGGCTACACCTTC. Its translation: CASSFADTYGYTF.

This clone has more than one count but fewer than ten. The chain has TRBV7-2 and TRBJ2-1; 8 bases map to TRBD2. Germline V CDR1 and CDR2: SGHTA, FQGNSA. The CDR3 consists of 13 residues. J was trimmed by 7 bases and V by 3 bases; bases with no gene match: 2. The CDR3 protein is CASSFSGTNEQFF. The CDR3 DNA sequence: TGTGCCAGCAGCTTTAGCGGGACGAATGAGCAGTTCTTC.

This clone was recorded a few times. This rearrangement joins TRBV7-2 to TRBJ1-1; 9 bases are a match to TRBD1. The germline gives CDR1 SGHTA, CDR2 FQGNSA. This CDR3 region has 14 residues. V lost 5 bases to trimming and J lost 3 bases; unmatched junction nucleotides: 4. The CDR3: CASSRGQGYTEAFF. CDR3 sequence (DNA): TGTGCCAGCAGCCGGGGACAGGGATACACTGAAGCTTTCTTT. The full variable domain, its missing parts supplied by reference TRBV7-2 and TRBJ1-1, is GAGVSQSPSNKVTEKGKDVELRCDPISGHTALYWYRQSLGQGLEFLIYFQGNSAPDKSGLPSDRFSAERTGGSVSTLTIQRTQQEDSAVYLCASSRGQGYTEAFFGQGTRLTVV.

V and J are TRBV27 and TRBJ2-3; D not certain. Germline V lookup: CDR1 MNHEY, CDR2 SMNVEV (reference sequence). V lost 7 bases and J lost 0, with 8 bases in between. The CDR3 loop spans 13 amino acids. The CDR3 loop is CASKPHSTDTQYF. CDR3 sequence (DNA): TGTGCCAGCAAGCCCCACAGCACAGATACGCAGTATTTT.

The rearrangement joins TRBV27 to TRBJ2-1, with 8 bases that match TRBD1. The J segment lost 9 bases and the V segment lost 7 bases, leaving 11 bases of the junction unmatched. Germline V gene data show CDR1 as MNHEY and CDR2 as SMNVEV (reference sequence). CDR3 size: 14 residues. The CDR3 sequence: CASTTQGALGEQFF. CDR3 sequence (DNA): TGTGCCAGCACAACCCAGGGGGCCTTAGGTGAGCAGTTCTTC.

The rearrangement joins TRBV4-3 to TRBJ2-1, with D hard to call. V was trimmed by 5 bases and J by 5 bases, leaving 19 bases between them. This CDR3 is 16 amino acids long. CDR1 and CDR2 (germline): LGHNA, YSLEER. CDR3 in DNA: TGCGCCAGCAGCACGAGGATAGGTCTGTTCAACAATGAGCAGTTCTTC. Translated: CASSTRIGLFNNEQFF.

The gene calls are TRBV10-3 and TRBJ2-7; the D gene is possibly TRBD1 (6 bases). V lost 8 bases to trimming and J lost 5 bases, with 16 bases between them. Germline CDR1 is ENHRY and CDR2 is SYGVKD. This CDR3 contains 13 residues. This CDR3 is CAISKGGFDEQYF. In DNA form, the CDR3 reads TGTGCCATCTCTAAAGGGGGATTTGACGAGCAGTACTTC.

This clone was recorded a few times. In DNA form, the CDR3 reads TGTGCCAGCAGCGCAGGGATCCTGGGGGAGCTGTTTTTT. Protein sequence: CASSAGILGELFF. The chain links TRBV2 to TRBJ2-2; tentatively, D is TRBD1 (5 bases). V was pared by 6 bases and J by 8 bases, with 13 bases between. CDR1 is SNHLY, CDR2 FYNNEI, per germline. This CDR3 contains 13 residues.

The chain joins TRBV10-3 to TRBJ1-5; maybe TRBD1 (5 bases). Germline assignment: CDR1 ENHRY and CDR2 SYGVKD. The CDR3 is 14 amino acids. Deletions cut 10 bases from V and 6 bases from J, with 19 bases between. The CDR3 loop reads CATRQTREGQPQHF. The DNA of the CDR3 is TGTGCCACCCGTCAGACCAGGGAAGGTCAGCCCCAGCATTTT.

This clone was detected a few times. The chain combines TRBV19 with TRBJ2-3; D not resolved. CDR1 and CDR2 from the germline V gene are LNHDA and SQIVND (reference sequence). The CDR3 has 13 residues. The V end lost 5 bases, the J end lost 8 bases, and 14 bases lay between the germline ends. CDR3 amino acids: CASSSTGSATQYF. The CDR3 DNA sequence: TGTGCCAGTAGTTCAACGGGTTCTGCTACGCAGTATTTT. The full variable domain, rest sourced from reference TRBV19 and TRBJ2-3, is DGGITQSPKYLFRKEGQNVTLSCEQNLNHDAMYWYRQDPGQGLRLIYYSQIVNDFQKGDIAEGYSVSREKKESFPLTVTSAQKNPTAFYLCASSSTGSATQYFGPGTRLTVL.

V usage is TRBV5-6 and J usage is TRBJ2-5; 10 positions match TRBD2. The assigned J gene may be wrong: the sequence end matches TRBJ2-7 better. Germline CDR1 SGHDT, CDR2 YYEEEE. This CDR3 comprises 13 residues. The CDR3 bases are TGTGCCAGCAGCTTGGTAGCGGGGGGCGAGCAGTACTTC. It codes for CASSLVAGGEQYF.

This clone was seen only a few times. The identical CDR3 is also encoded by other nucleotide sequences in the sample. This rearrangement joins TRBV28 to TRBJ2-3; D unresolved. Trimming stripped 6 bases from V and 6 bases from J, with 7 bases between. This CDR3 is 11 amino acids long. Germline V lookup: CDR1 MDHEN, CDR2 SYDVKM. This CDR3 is CASSRLDTQYF. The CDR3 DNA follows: TGTGCCAGCAGCCGTCTGGATACGCAGTATTTT.

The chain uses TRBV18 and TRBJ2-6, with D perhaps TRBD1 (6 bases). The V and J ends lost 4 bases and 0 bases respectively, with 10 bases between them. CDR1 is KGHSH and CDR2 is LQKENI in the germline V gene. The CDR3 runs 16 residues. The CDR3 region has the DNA TGTGCCAGCTCACAAGGACAGCTCTCTGGGGCCAACGTCCTGACTTTC. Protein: CASSQGQLSGANVLTF.

CDR3: CASSQDIGQRYGYTF. CDR3 DNA: TGCGCCAGCAGCCAAGATATTGGCCAGAGGTATGGCTACACCTTC. The rearrangement joins TRBV4-3 to TRBJ1-2; D unresolved. This CDR3 is 15 amino acids long. Trimming shortened V by 0 bases and J by 5 bases, and 13 bases separated the two germline ends. Germline-derived CDR1 and CDR2 are LGHNA and YSLEER.

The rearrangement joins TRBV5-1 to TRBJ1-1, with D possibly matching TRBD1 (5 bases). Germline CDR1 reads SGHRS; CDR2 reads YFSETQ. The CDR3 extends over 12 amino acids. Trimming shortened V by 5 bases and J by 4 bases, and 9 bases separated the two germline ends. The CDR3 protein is CASREGLTEAFF. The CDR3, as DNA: TGCGCCAGCAGGGAGGGACTCACTGAAGCTTTCTTT.

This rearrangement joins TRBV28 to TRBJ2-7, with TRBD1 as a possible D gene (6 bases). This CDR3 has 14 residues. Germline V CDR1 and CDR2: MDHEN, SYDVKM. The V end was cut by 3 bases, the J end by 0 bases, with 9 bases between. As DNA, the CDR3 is TGTGCCAGCAGTTTCACGGACAGCTCCTACGAGCAGTACTTC. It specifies CASSFTDSSYEQYF.

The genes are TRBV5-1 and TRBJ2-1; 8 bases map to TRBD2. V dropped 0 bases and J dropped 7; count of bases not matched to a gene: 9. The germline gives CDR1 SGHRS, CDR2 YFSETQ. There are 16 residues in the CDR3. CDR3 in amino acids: CASSLATSGGQNEQFF. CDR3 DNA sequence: TGCGCCAGCAGCTTGGCCACCAGCGGGGGACAAAATGAGCAGTTCTTC.

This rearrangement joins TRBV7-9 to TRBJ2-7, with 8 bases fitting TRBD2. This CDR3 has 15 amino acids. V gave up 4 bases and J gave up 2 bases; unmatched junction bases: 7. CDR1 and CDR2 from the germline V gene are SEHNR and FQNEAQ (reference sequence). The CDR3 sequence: CASSSRLAPTYEQYF. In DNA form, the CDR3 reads TGTGCCAGCAGCTCAAGACTAGCGCCAACCTACGAGCAGTACTTC.

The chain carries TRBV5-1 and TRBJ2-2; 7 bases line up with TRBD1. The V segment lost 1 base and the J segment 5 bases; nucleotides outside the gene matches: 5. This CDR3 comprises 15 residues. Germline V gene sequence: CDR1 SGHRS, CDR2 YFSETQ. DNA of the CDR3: TGCGCCAGCAGCTTGCACCCGACAGGGACCGGGGAGCTGTTTTTT. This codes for CASSLHPTGTGELFF.

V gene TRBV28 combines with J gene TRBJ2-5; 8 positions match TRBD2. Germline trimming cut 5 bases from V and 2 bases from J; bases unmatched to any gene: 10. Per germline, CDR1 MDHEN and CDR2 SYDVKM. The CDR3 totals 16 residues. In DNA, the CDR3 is TGTGCCAGCAGTGGGACGATGCGGGGGGAACAAGAGACCCAGTACTTC. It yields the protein CASSGTMRGEQETQYF.

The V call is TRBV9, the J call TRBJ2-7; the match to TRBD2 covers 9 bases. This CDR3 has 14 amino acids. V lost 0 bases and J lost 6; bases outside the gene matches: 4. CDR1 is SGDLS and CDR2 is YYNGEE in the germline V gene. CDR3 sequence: CASSVGSRGGEQYF. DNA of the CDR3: TGTGCCAGCAGCGTAGGGTCGCGGGGGGGCGAGCAGTACTTC.

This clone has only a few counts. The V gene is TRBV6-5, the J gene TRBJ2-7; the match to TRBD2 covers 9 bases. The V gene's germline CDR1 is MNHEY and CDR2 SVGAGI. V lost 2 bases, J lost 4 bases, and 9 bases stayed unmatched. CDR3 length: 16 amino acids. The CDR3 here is CASSYRSASGKYEQYF. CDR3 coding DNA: TGTGCCAGCAGTTACAGGTCGGCTAGCGGGAAATACGAGCAGTACTTC.